Listed below are T cell receptor beta chains from one sample, sequenced in a study of shared T cell receptors in the human thymus. The assay was immunoSEQ multiplex PCR, and TCRdb's table has in-frame clones only and misses some. Among over 650,000 clones listed, 80% to 90% were seen once. The same sample was also used in a study of human thymus T cells.

Sequenced input: thymocytes. These receptor sequences come from a boy less than two years old with a congenital heart defect. Each CDR3 is given with its conserved first and last residue.

>TRBJ2-7|TRBV4-3
CASSQDMVAGGKTYEQYF
>TRBJ2-7|TRBV6-1
CASEYGLAGAYEQYF
>TRBJ2-1|TRBV5-1
CASSFAGDLYNEQFF
>TRBJ1-1|TRBV6-4
CASSPTGRNTEAFF
>TRBJ2-7|TRBV6-6
CASSVRESTYEQYF
>TRBJ2-1|TRBV11-2
CASSFIWRAYNEQFF
>TRBJ1-2|TRBV4-3
CASSQIQDNYGYTF
>TRBJ2-4|TRBV27
CASSRSSGVSKNIQYF
>TRBJ2-2|TRBV5-1
CASSYLIRSGTNTGELFF
>TRBJ1-6|TRBV19
CATRTGGFPSPLHF
>TRBJ2-7|TRBV7-8
CASSLAGEAYEQYF
>TRBJ1-2|TRBV28
CASSQGGYGYTF
>TRBJ1-2|TRBV7-6
CASSLAHGQAYGYTF
>TRBJ1-1|TRBV4-1
CASSLRTGETEAFF
>TRBJ2-4|TRBV11-2
CASSLDRRGQGQKNIQYF
>TRBJ1-6|TRBV19
CASSKGLNSPLHF
>TRBJ2-1|TRBV5-6
CASSLEDGTNFYNEQFF
>TRBJ1-1|TRBV4-1
CASSQVSRGVTEAFF
>TRBJ2-2|TRBV27
CASRLRDRGLNTGELFF
>TRBJ2-3|TRBV7-2
CASSARLAGPDTQYF
>TRBJ1-4|TRBV4-1
CASSQVRGPNEKLFF
>TRBJ2-3|TRBV27
CASSFWRRAGTDTQYF
>TRBJ1-6|TRBV19
CASSIDPDFGTEISPLHF
>TRBJ1-5|TRBV5-1
CASSLAGAFNQPQHF
>TRBJ1-5|TRBV19
CASMDRATNQPQHF
>TRBJ2-7|TRBV4-3
CASSQDRSTLQQYF
>TRBJ1-3|TRBV27
CASSFSSSGNTIYF
>TRBJ2-2|TRBV7-4
CASSPTGRELFF
>TRBJ2-3|TRBV9
CASSAEGREICTDTQYF
>TRBJ2-1|TRBV10-1
CASSEIYCGRLNEQFF
>TRBJ1-2|TRBV6-5
CAGLGQGYGYTF
>TRBJ2-7|TRBV5-8
CASTPYNLLFSGGKPGEQYF
>TRBJ1-2|TRBV5-6
CASSLSVVFNYGYTF
>TRBJ1-1|TRBV29-1
CSVDSLMNTEAFF
>TRBJ1-4|TRBV28
CASSIQQGFTNEKLFF
>TRBJ2-7|TRBV4-2
CASSQDGGGRAREQYF
>TRBJ2-1|TRBV25-1
CASSDWKGLAGGTLFF
>TRBJ2-5|TRBV13
CASSSGLAEGDQETQYF
>TRBJ1-1|TRBV14
CASSQASLRVWTEAFF
>TRBJ2-5|TRBV9
CASSVIPFNRLAVIQETQYF
>TRBJ2-5|TRBV7-9
CASSSTVQGKETQYF
>TRBJ2-7|TRBV28
CATSGLIYEQYF
>TRBJ2-5|TRBV20-1
CSGGGGETQYF
>TRBJ1-1|TRBV15
CATSRLATTGTEAFF
>TRBJ2-7|TRBV11-2
CASSEGLAGWYEQYF
>TRBJ2-7|TRBV5-6
CASSFAPLAGFSYEQYF
>TRBJ1-1|TRBV6-5
CASRGYTDRNTEAFF
>TRBJ2-7|TRBV5-1
CASSSDSDLHYEQYF
>TRBJ2-1|TRBV6-5
CASRLARAHNEQFF
>TRBJ2-1|TRBV30
CAWSRTSGRWRNEQFF
>TRBJ2-7|TRBV2
CASLLGRLFSYEQYF
>TRBJ1-2|TRBV28
CASSFPGPRSGEGYGYTF
>TRBJ2-1|TRBV2
CASSEESYGREFF
>TRBJ2-7|TRBV7-8
CASSSGLSGAFYEQYF
>TRBJ1-1|TRBV5-1
CASSPVQPGTEAFF
>TRBJ2-1|TRBV29-1
CSVALGRGLFNEQFF
>TRBJ2-4|TRBV6-6
CASSHRRGNIQYF
>TRBJ1-2|TRBV28
CASSFAGYYGYTF
>TRBJ1-3|TRBV18
CASSDRDSSGNTIYF
>TRBJ1-2|TRBV20-1
CRLPGYTF